A single sample is the source of the 24 T cell receptor beta chains below, sequenced in a study of OX40 agonist ivuxolimab in advanced cancers. Method: immunoSEQ multiplex PCR; TCRdb's copy keeps in-frame clones and lacks some. This sample has 65,000 to 70,000 clones, with more than 75% found just once. Sequencing was performed on CD4+ or CD8+ T cells sorted from blood, taken in a trial of the OX40 agonist ivuxolimab. Receptors were obtained from an adult with an advanced solid tumor such as melanoma, head and neck, liver or kidney cancer.

This clone was seen only once. The CDR3 reads CATSRDRTSDEQYF. The CDR3 nucleotides read TGTGCCACCAGCAGAGATCGGACTAGCGACGAGCAGTACTTC. The rearrangement links TRBV15 to TRBJ2-7; 9 bases map to TRBD2. This CDR3 is built from 14 residues. The V segment lost 0 bases and the J segment 5 bases; nucleotides outside the gene matches: 2. Germline V lookup: CDR1 LNHNV, CDR2 YYDKDF (reference sequence).

The V gene is TRBV7-2, the J gene TRBJ2-3, with D possibly being TRBD1 or TRBD2 (5 bases each). V was pared by 5 bases and J by 9 bases, with 18 bases between. In germline, CDR1 is SGHTA, CDR2 FQGNSA. The CDR3 runs to 14 residues. The CDR3 DNA reads TGTGCCAGCAGCGGCCCGCCGGTGGGGGAGACGCAGTATTTT. Encoded protein: CASSGPPVGETQYF.

V gene TRBV5-4 combines with J gene TRBJ2-2; D might be TRBD2 (7 bases). With 2 bases removed from V and 3 bases from J, the gap between germline ends came to 26 bases. CDR3 length: 20 residues. In germline, CDR1 is SGHNT, CDR2 YYREEE (reference sequence). CDR3 DNA sequence: TGTGCCAGCAGCTTCATGCGGTTGTGGGGGGGCCGAGGGGACACCGGGGAGCTGTTTTTT. Translation: CASSFMRLWGGRGDTGELFF.

This clone was counted only a few times. The chain employs TRBV7-9 and TRBJ1-2; D possibly corresponds to TRBD1 (6 bases). CDR1 and CDR2 (germline): SEHNR, FQNEAQ (reference sequence). This CDR3 is built from 13 residues. V was shortened by 3 bases and J by 7 bases, with 12 bases between the two germline ends. The DNA of the CDR3 is TGTGCCAGCAGCTTCCCAGGGGATGGTGGCTACACCTTC. This translates into CASSFPGDGGYTF.

The chain carries TRBV6-5 and TRBJ1-5; TRBD1 might be the D (5 bases). CDR3 length: 15 amino acids. Germline loops: CDR1 MNHEY, CDR2 SVGAGI. V dropped 6 bases and J dropped 3 bases, with 15 bases sitting between them. The CDR3 is CASSPGGFVNQPQHF. The CDR3 bases are TGTGCCAGCAGCCCCGGGGGGTTCGTCAATCAGCCCCAGCATTTT.

The V call is TRBV9, the J call TRBJ2-5; D is perhaps TRBD2 (5 bases). Germline V gene lookup returns CDR1 SGDLS and CDR2 YYNGEE. The V end lost 2 bases, the J end lost 6 bases, and 8 bases lay between the germline ends. This CDR3 region has 12 residues. CDR3 amino acids: CASSVDSQTQYF. CDR3 nucleotide sequence: TGTGCCAGCAGCGTGGACTCCCAGACCCAGTACTTC.

This chain joins TRBV11-2 and TRBJ2-5, with 7 bases that match TRBD2. Near its end, the DNA agrees better with TRBJ2-7, so the J call may be wrong. Germline-derived CDR1 and CDR2 are SGHAT and FQNNGV. CDR3 length: 17 residues. The CDR3 spells CASSLVGWTGGTYEQYF. DNA for the CDR3: TGTGCCAGCAGCTTAGTAGGCTGGACGGGGGGTACCTACGAGCAGTACTTC.

This chain joins TRBV5-1 and TRBJ1-1; the D gene is possibly TRBD1 (5 bases). Between the trimmed V and J ends, which lost 4 bases and 1 base, there was a span of 14 bases. CDR1 and CDR2 (germline): SGHRS, YFSETQ. The CDR3 runs to 15 residues. DNA for the CDR3: TGCGCCAGCAGCCCGCCAGGGCAGGGGAACACTGAAGCTTTCTTT. Its protein product is CASSPPGQGNTEAFF.

The rearrangement joins TRBV4-3 to TRBJ2-5, with D perhaps TRBD1 (6 bases). The V and J ends lost 4 bases and 0 bases respectively, with 9 bases between them. This CDR3 is built from 14 residues. CDR1 LGHNA and CDR2 YSLEER come from the germline V gene. CDR3: CASSPGTHQETQYF. The CDR3 DNA reads TGCGCCAGCAGCCCCGGGACACACCAAGAGACCCAGTACTTC.

This clone occurred once. The rearrangement uses TRBV10-3 and TRBJ2-7; D is possibly TRBD1 (5 bases). The ends were cut back, 6 bases at V and 5 bases at J, with 20 bases in the middle. Per the germline V gene, CDR1 is ENHRY and CDR2 is SYGVKD. The CDR3 runs to 15 residues. CDR3 amino acids: CAISQTSQGNNEQYF. DNA of the CDR3: TGTGCCATCAGCCAGACCTCCCAGGGCAACAACGAGCAGTACTTC.

The gene calls are TRBV29-1 and TRBJ1-1; possibly TRBD1 for D (5 bases). V lost 6 bases, J lost 5 bases, and 19 bases lay in between. The CDR3 sequence is 14 residues long. Germline assignment: CDR1 SQVTM and CDR2 ANQGSEA. This chain's CDR3 is CSVSRDSRRTEAFF. The CDR3 DNA reads as TGCAGCGTCAGCCGGGACTCCCGGAGGACTGAAGCTTTCTTT.

The rearrangement uses TRBV7-2 and TRBJ2-5; 12 nucleotides align to TRBD2. Trimming took 3 bases from V and 5 from J; bases not matched to a gene: 7. The germline V gene has CDR1 SGHTA and CDR2 FQGNSA. The CDR3 contains 16 residues. Here the CDR3 DNA reads TGTGCCAGCAGCTTTGCTAGCGGGGGGGCCCGGGAGACCCAGTACTTC. This codes for CASSFASGGARETQYF.

The chain joins TRBV5-5 to TRBJ2-7, with D possibly TRBD1 on 6 matching bases. V was clipped by 0 bases and J by 5 bases, with 9 bases between them. The CDR3 sequence is 13 residues long. Germline V gives CDR1 SGHKS, CDR2 YYEKEE (reference sequence). CDR3: CASSLDRVDEQYF. DNA of the CDR3: TGTGCCAGCAGCTTGGACAGGGTCGACGAGCAGTACTTC.

The rearrangement uses TRBV19 and TRBJ1-1, with D perhaps TRBD1 (5 bases). The V gene's germline CDR1 is LNHDA and CDR2 SQIVND (reference sequence). The CDR3 consists of 15 residues. Trimming stripped 8 bases from V and 1 base from J, with 17 bases between. The CDR3 spells CASEGWTGENTEAFF. CDR3 coding DNA: TGTGCCAGTGAGGGGTGGACGGGGGAGAACACTGAAGCTTTCTTT.

The chain is built from TRBV5-6 and TRBJ2-2, with no clear D. CDR1 and CDR2 (germline): SGHDT, YYEEEE. CDR3 length: 17 amino acids. The V gene lost 4 bases and the J gene lost 4 bases, with 20 bases spanning the gap. CDR3 DNA sequence: TGTGCCAGCAGCCCGAATTACACTGGCCGATTCACCGGGGAGCTGTTTTTT. Translation gives CASSPNYTGRFTGELFF.

V and J are TRBV5-1 and TRBJ2-7; D is possibly TRBD1 (5 bases). Between the trimmed V and J ends, which lost 1 base and 0 bases, there was a span of 8 bases. The CDR3 loop spans 14 amino acids. Germline CDR1 is SGHRS and CDR2 is YFSETQ. CDR3 nucleotide sequence: TGCGCCAGCAGCTTGCAAGGGGCCTCCTACGAGCAGTACTTC. Its protein product is CASSLQGASYEQYF.

V is TRBV7-2 and J is TRBJ2-3; tentative D call: TRBD1 (5 bases). The CDR3 runs to 16 residues. V shed 4 bases and J shed 0 bases, with 14 bases lying between them. CDR1 and CDR2 (germline): SGHTA, FQGNSA. For the CDR3, the DNA is TGTGCCAGCAGCTCAGGACACCCATTTAGCACAGATACGCAGTATTTT. Translated, it gives CASSSGHPFSTDTQYF.

This sequence joins TRBV7-9 and TRBJ2-3, with 9 positions matching TRBD2. Trimming took 4 bases from V and 0 from J; bases not matched to a gene: 5. This CDR3 spans 16 amino acids. CDR1 SEHNR and CDR2 FQNEAQ come from the germline V gene (reference sequence). The DNA for the CDR3 is TGTGCCAGCAGCTCGTTAGCGGGGGAAAGCACAGATACGCAGTATTTT. It translates to CASSSLAGESTDTQYF. Full variable domain (outside the CDR3, taken from reference TRBV7-9 and TRBJ2-3): DTGVSQNPRHKITKRGQNVTFRCDPISEHNRLYWYRQTLGQGPEFLTYFQNEAQLEKSRLLSDRFSAERPKGSFSTLEIQRTEQGDSAMYLCASSSLAGESTDTQYFGPGTRLTVL.

The genes are TRBV7-8 and TRBJ1-2, with TRBD1 identical over 12 bases. Looked up from germline, CDR1 is SGHVS and CDR2 is FQNEAQ. V gave up 4 bases and J gave up 3 bases; unmatched junction bases: 3. This CDR3 comprises 15 residues. In nucleotides, the CDR3 is TGTGCCAGCAGCTACGGGACAGGGGGCTACTATGGCTACACCTTC. Translated, it gives CASSYGTGGYYGYTF.

The CDR3 region has the DNA TGCGCCAGCAGCCAAGACACTGAGCAGTTCTTC. This sequence encodes CASSQDTEQFF. V usage is TRBV4-1 and J usage is TRBJ2-1; no firm D call. The V and J ends lost 0 bases and 9 bases respectively, with 3 bases between them. The CDR3 covers 11 residues. Germline loops: CDR1 MGHRA, CDR2 YSYEKL.

This clone was recorded a few times. The chain employs TRBV18 and TRBJ1-5; D gene uncertain. V was clipped by 3 bases and J by 1 base, with 10 bases between them. The CDR3 has 15 amino acids. Germline V gene sequence: CDR1 KGHSH, CDR2 LQKENI. The DNA for the CDR3 is TGTGCCAGCTCACCCTACGACAAGAGCAATCAGCCCCAGCATTTT. Translated, it gives CASSPYDKSNQPQHF.

J is TRBJ1-1 and V is TRBV11-1, with D maybe TRBD1 (5 bases). V lost 6 bases and J 1 base, leaving 21 bases between the germline ends. This CDR3 is built from 17 residues. The V gene's germline CDR1 is SGHAT and CDR2 FQDESV (reference sequence). CDR3 nucleotide sequence: TGTGCCAGCAGGACGTTCGGGGGACCCGGAACGAACACTGAAGCTTTCTTT. Residues: CASRTFGGPGTNTEAFF.

The chain has TRBV4-1 and TRBJ2-5; D tentatively fits TRBD1 or TRBD2 (5 bases each). Germline lookup yields CDR1 MGHRA and CDR2 YSYEKL. The CDR3 contains 14 residues. Trimming took off 0 bases at V and 4 bases at J, with 9 bases between the two ends. CDR3 sequence: CASSQESGTETQYF. CDR3 bases: TGCGCCAGCAGCCAAGAGTCAGGGACAGAGACCCAGTACTTC.

DNA of the CDR3: TGTGCCAGCAGCTCCACCGGGACAGGGGTGCGAGAAAAACTGTTTTTT. This encodes CASSSTGTGVREKLFF. The rearrangement links TRBV7-2 to TRBJ1-4; 10 nucleotides match TRBD1. The CDR3 is 16 residues long. CDR1 SGHTA and CDR2 FQGNSA come from the germline V gene. The J segment lost 8 bases and the V segment lost 4 bases, leaving 10 bases of the junction unmatched.